This T cell receptor (beta chain) originates from a study of CD8+CD57+ T cells in acquired aplastic anemia. Study-level information: The sorted CD4+ and CD8+ cells yielded an average roughly 3 ug of DNA.

Patients included in sequencing had previously demonstrated CD8+CD57+ cell expansion by flow cytometry. The template for TCR beta VDJ and CDR3 sequence profiling was genomic DNA. TCRdb analysed the reads with MiXCR anew, one entry per CDR3 protein. The sample lists fewer than 250,000 distinct CDR3 sequences, around half seen once, with 7.8% in the top ten. V was pared by 3 bases and J by 9 bases, with 6 bases between. The germline V gene has CDR1 LNHDA and CDR2 SQIVND (reference sequence). The CDR3 spans 11 residues. The sequenced material came from sorted CD4+, CD8+, or CD8+CD57+ T cells (not recorded which) from PBMCs. This clonotype originated in a human donor with aplastic anemia. V is TRBV19 and J is TRBJ2-1; D unclear. The CDR3: CASSIVGEQFF. CDR3 DNA: TGTGCCAGTAGTATTGTAGGTGAGCAGTTCTTC.